Listed below are T cell receptor beta chains from one sample, sequenced in a study of regulatory T cells in long-lasting Graves disease. TCRdb itself ran the multiplex PCR reads through MiXCR, one entry per CDR3 protein. This repertoire shows some 560,000 distinct CDR3 sequences, 15% to 20% found once; its top ten account for more than 20%. The same sample was also studied in work on T cells in Graves' hyperthyroidism and ophthalmopathy.

The sample consisted of peripheral blood mononuclear cells (PBMCs), taken at new diagnosis, from a patient treated with antithyroid drugs. The receptors originated from a woman aged 35-65 years with Graves disease. CDR3s include the opening cysteine and the closing phenylalanine or tryptophan. D genes are given only for firm matches. Size tells how often a clone was seen (once, few, many) or the class of an expanded clone, and some rows leave it out.

j_call: TRBJ2-2; clone_size: few; d_call: .; v_call: TRBV6-2/TRBV6-3; cdr3_nt: TGTGCCAGCAGTTATTCCGGGACACGGGAGCTGTTTTTT; cdr3_aa: CASSYSGTRELFF
j_call: TRBJ2-1; clone_size: .; d_call: TRBD2; v_call: TRBV2; cdr3_nt: TGTGCCAGCGTGCCGGGACTAGCGGGGGGGTCCAATGAGCAGTTCTTC; cdr3_aa: CASVPGLAGGSNEQFF
j_call: TRBJ2-6; clone_size: few; d_call: .; v_call: TRBV29-1; cdr3_nt: TGCAGCGTTGGTTTGGCGAGTGGGGCCAACGTCCTGACTTTC; cdr3_aa: CSVGLASGANVLTF
j_call: TRBJ1-1; clone_size: .; d_call: .; v_call: TRBV19; cdr3_nt: TGTGCCAGTACCCCTGGTTTGCAGCTGAACACTGAAGCTTTCTTT; cdr3_aa: CASTPGLQLNTEAFF
j_call: TRBJ2-7; clone_size: few; d_call: TRBD1; v_call: TRBV11-2; cdr3_nt: TGCGCCAGCAGCCAGGGGACAGGGCTCGCCTACGAGCAGTACTTC; cdr3_aa: CASSQGTGLAYEQYF
j_call: TRBJ1-1; clone_size: many; d_call: .; v_call: TRBV2; cdr3_nt: TGTGCCAGCAGGGGGGTCAGCAGGGACACTGAAGCTTTCTTT; cdr3_aa: CASRGVSRDTEAFF
j_call: TRBJ1-2; clone_size: few; d_call: .; v_call: TRBV6-1; cdr3_nt: TGTGCCAGCACCTTAAGGGCGGGACCAAACTATGGCTACACCTTC; cdr3_aa: CASTLRAGPNYGYTF
j_call: TRBJ2-7; clone_size: many; d_call: .; v_call: TRBV7-9; cdr3_nt: TGTGCCAGCAGCCCTACATGGACACTGGTGGGCTACGAGCAGTACTTC; cdr3_aa: CASSPTWTLVGYEQYF
j_call: TRBJ2-7; clone_size: many; d_call: .; v_call: TRBV6-2/TRBV6-3; cdr3_nt: TGTGCCAGCAGTTATGAGGATCTGTCCTACGAGCAGTACTTC; cdr3_aa: CASSYEDLSYEQYF
j_call: TRBJ1-1; clone_size: many; d_call: .; v_call: TRBV28; cdr3_nt: TGTGCCAGCAGAATGGACGCAGGTATCCCTGAAGCTTTCTTT; cdr3_aa: CASRMDAGIPEAFF
j_call: TRBJ2-1; clone_size: many; d_call: TRBD1; v_call: TRBV12-3/TRBV12-4; cdr3_nt: TGTGCCAGCAGTGCCGGGACAGGGTCGGGCTCCTACAATGAGCAGTTCTTC; cdr3_aa: CASSAGTGSGSYNEQFF
j_call: TRBJ1-5; clone_size: few; d_call: .; v_call: TRBV10-2; cdr3_nt: TGCGCCAGCAGTGCCGCAGGGGAAAATCAACCCCAGCATTTT; cdr3_aa: CASSAAGENQPQHF
j_call: TRBJ1-1; clone_size: many; d_call: .; v_call: TRBV11-1; cdr3_nt: TGTGCCAGCAGCCTCCCAGGTTCCCCTGCCCCGAACACTGAAGCTTTCTTT; cdr3_aa: CASSLPGSPAPNTEAFF
j_call: TRBJ1-2; clone_size: many; d_call: .; v_call: TRBV12-3/TRBV12-4; cdr3_nt: TGTGCCAGCAGTTTGGGGCAGGGCCTGTACTACACCTTC; cdr3_aa: CASSLGQGLYYTF
j_call: TRBJ2-3; clone_size: many; d_call: TRBD1; v_call: TRBV5-1; cdr3_nt: TGCGCCAGCGGGACAGGGGCGACAGATACGCAGTATTTT; cdr3_aa: CASGTGATDTQYF
j_call: TRBJ2-2; clone_size: few; d_call: TRBD1; v_call: TRBV7-9; cdr3_nt: TGTGCCAGCAGCCCATCTCCTAGGGGGCGGTCAACCGGGGAGCTGTTTTTT; cdr3_aa: CASSPSPRGRSTGELFF
j_call: TRBJ1-3; clone_size: few; d_call: .; v_call: TRBV9; cdr3_nt: TGTGCCAGCAGCGCCAGCTTGATGTCTGGAAACACCATATATTTT; cdr3_aa: CASSASLMSGNTIYF
j_call: TRBJ2-3; clone_size: many; d_call: .; v_call: TRBV18; cdr3_nt: TGTGCCAGCTCACCACGGGGCGACAGCCACACAGATACGCAGTATTTT; cdr3_aa: CASSPRGDSHTDTQYF
j_call: TRBJ1-1; clone_size: .; d_call: .; v_call: TRBV19; cdr3_nt: TGTGCCACCCGCCTCAGGGGCACTGAAGCTTTCTTT; cdr3_aa: CATRLRGTEAFF
j_call: TRBJ1-4; clone_size: few; d_call: TRBD1; v_call: TRBV19; cdr3_nt: TGTGCCAGTAGCAGTACAGGGGGCGGTGGTGAAAAACTGTTTTTT; cdr3_aa: CASSSTGGGGEKLFF
j_call: TRBJ1-1; clone_size: many; d_call: .; v_call: TRBV20-1; cdr3_nt: TGCAGTGCTAGAGATCTTTTGGCAGGGATGGACACTGAAGCTTTCTTT; cdr3_aa: CSARDLLAGMDTEAFF
j_call: TRBJ2-7; clone_size: .; d_call: .; v_call: TRBV20-1; cdr3_nt: TGCAGTGCTAGGACAGCGGCCTACGAGCAGTACTTC; cdr3_aa: CSARTAAYEQYF
j_call: TRBJ1-3; clone_size: .; d_call: .; v_call: TRBV7-2; cdr3_nt: TGTGCCAGCAGCTTAGTCTCAGGAGATGGAAACACCATATATTTT; cdr3_aa: CASSLVSGDGNTIYF
j_call: TRBJ1-2; clone_size: many; d_call: TRBD1; v_call: TRBV6-1; cdr3_nt: TGTGCCAGCAGTGAATCCCGGACAGGGGTTTATGGCTACACCTTC; cdr3_aa: CASSESRTGVYGYTF
j_call: TRBJ2-5; clone_size: .; d_call: .; v_call: TRBV12-3/TRBV12-4; cdr3_nt: TGTGCCAGCAGTTCCCTGACGGAATCTACAGAGACCCAGTACTTC; cdr3_aa: CASSSLTESTETQYF
j_call: TRBJ1-5; clone_size: few; d_call: TRBD1; v_call: TRBV20-1; cdr3_nt: TGCAGTGCTAGAGACGGGACAGCTAGCAATCAGCCCCAGCATTTT; cdr3_aa: CSARDGTASNQPQHF
j_call: TRBJ1-5; clone_size: many; d_call: .; v_call: TRBV6-2/TRBV6-3; cdr3_nt: TGTGCCAGCAGGATGACCCAGGTGTATAGCAATCAGCCCCAGCATTTT; cdr3_aa: CASRMTQVYSNQPQHF
j_call: TRBJ2-7; clone_size: .; d_call: .; v_call: TRBV9; cdr3_nt: TGTGCCAGCAGCGATACAGGGATCGAGCAGTACTTC; cdr3_aa: CASSDTGIEQYF
j_call: TRBJ2-7; clone_size: .; d_call: .; v_call: TRBV7-2; cdr3_nt: TGTGCCAGCAGCTTAGCGCGGGACCTCTACGAGCAGTACTTC; cdr3_aa: CASSLARDLYEQYF
j_call: TRBJ1-2; clone_size: .; d_call: TRBD1; v_call: TRBV12-3/TRBV12-4; cdr3_nt: TGTGCCAGCAGGGAGGCAGGGGGGAGTTTTGGCTACACCTTC; cdr3_aa: CASREAGGSFGYTF
j_call: TRBJ1-2; clone_size: .; d_call: .; v_call: TRBV12-3/TRBV12-4; cdr3_nt: TGTGCCAGCCTTTCGCTAGCTCTGCCAACTGACTATGGCTACACCTTC; cdr3_aa: CASLSLALPTDYGYTF
j_call: TRBJ1-4; clone_size: many; d_call: .; v_call: TRBV27; cdr3_nt: TGTGCCAGCAGTTTAGTCCCCCCAACTAATGAAAAACTGTTTTTT; cdr3_aa: CASSLVPPTNEKLFF